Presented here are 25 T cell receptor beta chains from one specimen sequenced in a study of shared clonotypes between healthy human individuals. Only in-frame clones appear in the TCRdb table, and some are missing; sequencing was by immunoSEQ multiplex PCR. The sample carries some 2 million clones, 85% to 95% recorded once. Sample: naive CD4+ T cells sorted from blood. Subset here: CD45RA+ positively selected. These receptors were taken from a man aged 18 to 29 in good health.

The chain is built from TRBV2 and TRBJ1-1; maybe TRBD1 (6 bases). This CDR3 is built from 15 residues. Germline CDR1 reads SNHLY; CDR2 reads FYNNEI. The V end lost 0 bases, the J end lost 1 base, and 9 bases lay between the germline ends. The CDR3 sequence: CASSEADRRNTEAFF. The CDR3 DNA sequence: TGTGCCAGCAGTGAAGCCGACAGGAGGAACACTGAAGCTTTCTTT.

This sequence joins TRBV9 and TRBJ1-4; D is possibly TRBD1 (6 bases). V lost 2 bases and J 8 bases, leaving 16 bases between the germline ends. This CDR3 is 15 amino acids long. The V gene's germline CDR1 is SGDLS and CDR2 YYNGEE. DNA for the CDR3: TGTGCCAGCAGCGTTAACCGGGACAAATCGGAAAAACTGTTTTTT. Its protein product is CASSVNRDKSEKLFF.

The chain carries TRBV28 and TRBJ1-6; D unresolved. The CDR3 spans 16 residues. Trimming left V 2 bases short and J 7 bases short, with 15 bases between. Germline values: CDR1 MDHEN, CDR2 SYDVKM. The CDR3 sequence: CASSLNSLMGNSPLHF. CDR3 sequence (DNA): TGTGCCAGCAGTTTAAATAGCCTAATGGGGAATTCACCCCTCCACTTT.

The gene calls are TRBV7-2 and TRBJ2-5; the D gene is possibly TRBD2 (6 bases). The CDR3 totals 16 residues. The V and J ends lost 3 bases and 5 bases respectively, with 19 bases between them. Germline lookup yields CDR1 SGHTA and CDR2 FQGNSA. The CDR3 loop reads CASSFRGETFIETQYF. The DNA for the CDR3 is TGTGCCAGCAGCTTTCGCGGGGAGACGTTCATCGAGACCCAGTACTTC.

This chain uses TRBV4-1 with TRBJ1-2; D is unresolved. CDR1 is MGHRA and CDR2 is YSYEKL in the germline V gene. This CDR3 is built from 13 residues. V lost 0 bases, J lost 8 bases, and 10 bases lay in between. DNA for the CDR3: TGCGCCAGCAGCCAAGAAGTTAACTCGGGCTACACCTTC. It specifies CASSQEVNSGYTF.

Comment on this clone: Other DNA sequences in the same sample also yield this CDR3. The CDR3 reads CASSPGTANTEAFF. CDR3 nucleotide sequence: TGTGCCAGCAGCCCGGGGACGGCCAACACTGAAGCTTTCTTT. The chain carries TRBV7-9 and TRBJ1-1; D may be TRBD1 (5 bases). This CDR3 has 14 residues. The germline V and J ends were trimmed by 5 bases and 2 bases, with 12 bases remaining between them. The V gene's germline CDR1 is SEHNR and CDR2 FQNEAQ (reference sequence).

CDR3 nucleotides: TGTGCCAGCAGGAGGGGAGAGAGCTACACCTTC. Its translation: CASRRGESYTF. This chain links TRBV27 with TRBJ1-2, with a tentative D call TRBD1 (5 bases). CDR1 is MNHEY, CDR2 SMNVEV, per germline (reference sequence). Trimming removed 6 bases from V and 9 bases from J, with 11 bases in between. The CDR3 runs to 11 residues.

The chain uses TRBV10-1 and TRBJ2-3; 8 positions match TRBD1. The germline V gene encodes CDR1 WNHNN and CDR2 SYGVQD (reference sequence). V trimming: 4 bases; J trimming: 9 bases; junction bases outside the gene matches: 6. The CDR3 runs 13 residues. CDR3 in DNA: TGCGCCAGCAGTGGCGACAGGGGCTTGACGCAGTATTTT. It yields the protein CASSGDRGLTQYF.

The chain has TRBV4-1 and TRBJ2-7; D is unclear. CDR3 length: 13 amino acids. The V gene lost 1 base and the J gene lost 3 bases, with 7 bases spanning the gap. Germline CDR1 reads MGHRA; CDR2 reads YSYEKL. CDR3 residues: CASSQGGYYEQYF. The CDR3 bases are TGCGCCAGCAGCCAAGGAGGTTACTACGAGCAGTACTTC.

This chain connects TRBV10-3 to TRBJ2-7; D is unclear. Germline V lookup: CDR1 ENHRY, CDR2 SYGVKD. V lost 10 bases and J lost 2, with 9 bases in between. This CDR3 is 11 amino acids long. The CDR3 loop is CATSITYEQYF. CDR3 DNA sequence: TGTGCCACCTCCATAACCTACGAGCAGTACTTC.

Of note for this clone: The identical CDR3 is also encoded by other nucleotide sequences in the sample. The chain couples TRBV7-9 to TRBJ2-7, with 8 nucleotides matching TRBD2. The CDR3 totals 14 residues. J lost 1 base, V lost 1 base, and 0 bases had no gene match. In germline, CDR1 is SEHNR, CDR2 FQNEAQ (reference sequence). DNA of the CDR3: TGTGCCAGCAGCTTAGGCGGGGGGTCCTACGAGCAGTACTTC. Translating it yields CASSLGGGSYEQYF.

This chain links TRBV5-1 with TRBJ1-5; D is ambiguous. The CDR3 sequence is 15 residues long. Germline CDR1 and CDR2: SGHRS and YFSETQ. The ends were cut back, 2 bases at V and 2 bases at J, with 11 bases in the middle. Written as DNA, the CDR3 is TGCGCCAGCAGCTTAGAGGACCCGCGCAATCAGCCCCAGCATTTT. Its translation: CASSLEDPRNQPQHF.

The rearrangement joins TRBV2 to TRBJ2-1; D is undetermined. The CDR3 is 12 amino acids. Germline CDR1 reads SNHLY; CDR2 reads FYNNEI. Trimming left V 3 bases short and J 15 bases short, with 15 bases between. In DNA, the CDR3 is TGTGCCAGCAGTGACCCTTTGGTTTCGGGGTTCTTC. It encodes CASSDPLVSGFF.

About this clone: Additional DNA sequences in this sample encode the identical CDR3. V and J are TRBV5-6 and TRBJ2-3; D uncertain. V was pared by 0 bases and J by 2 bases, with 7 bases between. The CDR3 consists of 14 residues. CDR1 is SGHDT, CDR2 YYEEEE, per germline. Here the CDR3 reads CASSLDVSTDTQYF. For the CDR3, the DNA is TGTGCCAGCAGCTTGGATGTCTCCACAGATACGCAGTATTTT. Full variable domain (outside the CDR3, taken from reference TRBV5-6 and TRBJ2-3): DAGVTQSPTHLIKTRGQQVTLRCSPKSGHDTVSWYQQALGQGPQFIFQYYEEEERQRGNFPDRFSGHQFPNYSSELNVNALLLGDSALYLCASSLDVSTDTQYFGPGTRLTVL.

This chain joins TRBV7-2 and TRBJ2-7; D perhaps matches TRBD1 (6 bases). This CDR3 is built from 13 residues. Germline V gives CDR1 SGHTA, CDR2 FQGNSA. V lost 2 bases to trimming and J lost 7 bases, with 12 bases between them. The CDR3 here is CASSLRDMGEQYF. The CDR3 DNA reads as TGTGCCAGCAGCTTACGGGACATGGGGGAGCAGTACTTC.

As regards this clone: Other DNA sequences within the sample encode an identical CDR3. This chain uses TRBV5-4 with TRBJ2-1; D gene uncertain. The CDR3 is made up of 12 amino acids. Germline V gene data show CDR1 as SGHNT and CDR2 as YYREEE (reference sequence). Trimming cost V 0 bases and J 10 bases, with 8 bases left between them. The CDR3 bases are TGTGCCAGCAGCTTGGCCTTGGGGGAGCAGTTCTTC. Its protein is CASSLALGEQFF.

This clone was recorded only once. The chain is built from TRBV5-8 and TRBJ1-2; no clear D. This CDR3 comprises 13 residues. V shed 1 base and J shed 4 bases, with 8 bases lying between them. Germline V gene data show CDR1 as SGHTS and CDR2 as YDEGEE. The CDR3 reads CASSLRRAYGYTF. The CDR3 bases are TGTGCCAGCAGCTTGCGGAGGGCCTATGGCTACACCTTC.

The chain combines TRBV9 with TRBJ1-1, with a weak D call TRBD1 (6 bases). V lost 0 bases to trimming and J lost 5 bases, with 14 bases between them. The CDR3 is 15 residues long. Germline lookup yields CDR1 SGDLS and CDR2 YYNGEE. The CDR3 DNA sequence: TGTGCCAGCAGCGTAGAGGGGGGAATTGTTACTGAAGCTTTCTTT. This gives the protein CASSVEGGIVTEAFF.

CDR3 nucleotide sequence: TGCGCCAGCAGCTCAATGACAGGGACCGGCTACACCTTC. It codes for CASSSMTGTGYTF. The chain is built from TRBV5-1 and TRBJ1-2, with 7 bases that match TRBD1. The CDR3 totals 13 residues. V gave up 3 bases and J gave up 8 bases; unmatched junction bases: 7. In germline, CDR1 is SGHRS, CDR2 YFSETQ.

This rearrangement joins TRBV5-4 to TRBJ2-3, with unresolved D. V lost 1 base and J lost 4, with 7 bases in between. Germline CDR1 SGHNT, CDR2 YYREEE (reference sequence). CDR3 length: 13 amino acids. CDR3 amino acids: CASSLKNSDTQYF. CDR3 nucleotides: TGTGCCAGCAGCTTGAAAAACTCAGATACGCAGTATTTT.

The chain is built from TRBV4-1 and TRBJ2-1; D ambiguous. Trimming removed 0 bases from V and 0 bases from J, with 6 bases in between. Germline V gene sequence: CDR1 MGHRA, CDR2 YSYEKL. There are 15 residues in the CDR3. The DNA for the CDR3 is TGCGCCAGCAGCCAAGACCTACTCTCCTACAATGAGCAGTTCTTC. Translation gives CASSQDLLSYNEQFF.

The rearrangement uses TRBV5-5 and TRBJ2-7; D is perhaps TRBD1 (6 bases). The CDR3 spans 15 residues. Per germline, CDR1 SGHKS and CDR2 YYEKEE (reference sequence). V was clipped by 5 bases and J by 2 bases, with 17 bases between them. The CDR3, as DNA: TGTGCCAGCAGAACCTATACAGGGCAGCCCTACGAGCAGTACTTC. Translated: CASRTYTGQPYEQYF.

The chain's CDR3 is CASSPSQGEAFF. For the CDR3, the DNA is TGTGCCAGCAGTCCGTCACAGGGGGAAGCTTTCTTT. The chain is built from TRBV6-6 and TRBJ1-1, with 7 bases that match TRBD1. V was clipped by 5 bases and J by 8 bases; unmatched bases: 5. Germline V CDR1 and CDR2: MNHNY, SVGAGI (reference sequence). The CDR3 contains 12 residues.

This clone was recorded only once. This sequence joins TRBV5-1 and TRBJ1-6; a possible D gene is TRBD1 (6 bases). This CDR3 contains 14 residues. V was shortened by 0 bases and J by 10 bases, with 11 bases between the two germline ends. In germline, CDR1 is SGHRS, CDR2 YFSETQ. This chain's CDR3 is CASSLGQVLSPLHF. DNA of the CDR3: TGCGCCAGCAGCTTGGGACAGGTCTTGTCACCCCTCCACTTT.

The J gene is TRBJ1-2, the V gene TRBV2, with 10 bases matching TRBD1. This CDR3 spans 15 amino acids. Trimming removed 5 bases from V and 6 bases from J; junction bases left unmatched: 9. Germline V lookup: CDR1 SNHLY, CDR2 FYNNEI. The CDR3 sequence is CASSTTGGGSNGYTF. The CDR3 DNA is TGTGCCAGCAGTACGACAGGGGGCGGTTCAAATGGCTACACCTTC. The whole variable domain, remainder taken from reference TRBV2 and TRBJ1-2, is EPEVTQTPSHQVTQMGQEVILRCVPISNHLYFYWYRQILGQKVEFLVSFYNNEISEKSEIFDDQFSVERPDGSNFTLKIRSTKLEDSAMYFCASSTTGGGSNGYTFGSGTRLTVV.